This T cell receptor beta chain is drawn from a study of blood T cell repertoires in COVID-19. Recruited during active infection, patients (from Seattle) were subsequently followed longitudinally. Germline-derived CDR1 and CDR2 are SGHDT and YYEEEE. The CDR3 spans 16 residues. The V end lost 0 bases, the J end lost 2 bases, and 13 bases lay between the germline ends. Sequencing used immunoSEQ multiplex PCR; TCRdb keeps in-frame clones, though not all of them. The repertoire holds roughly 380,000 clones, 75% to 90% seen once, with less than 2% in the top ten. This chain connects TRBV5-6 to TRBJ2-3, with a weak D call TRBD1 (5 bases). This sequence was found in a woman in her forties with COVID-19, enrolled during active disease. Sequenced sample: peripheral blood. CDR3 sequence: CASSLGLTRATDTQYF. CDR3 in DNA: TGTGCCAGCAGCTTGGGATTAACCAGGGCCACAGATACGCAGTATTTT.